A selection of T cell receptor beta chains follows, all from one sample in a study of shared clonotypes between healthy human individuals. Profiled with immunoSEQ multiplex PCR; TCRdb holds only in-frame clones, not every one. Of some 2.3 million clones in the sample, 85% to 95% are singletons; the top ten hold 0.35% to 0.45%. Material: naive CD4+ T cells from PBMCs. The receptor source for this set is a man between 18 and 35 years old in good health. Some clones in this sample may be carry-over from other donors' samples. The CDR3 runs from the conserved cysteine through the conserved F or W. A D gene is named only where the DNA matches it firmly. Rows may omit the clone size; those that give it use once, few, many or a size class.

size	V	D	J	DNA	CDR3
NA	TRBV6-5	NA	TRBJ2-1	TGTGCCAGCAGGTCTCCGGGACTCCTCTACAATGAGCAGTTCTTC	CASRSPGLLYNEQFF
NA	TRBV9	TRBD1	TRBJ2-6	TGTGCCAGCAGCGTAGAAGGGGGACAGGGCCCTGGGGCCAACGTCCTGACTTTC	CASSVEGGQGPGANVLTF
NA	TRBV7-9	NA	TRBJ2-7	TGTGCCAGCAGCTTGTTGACGGGGTACGAGCAGTACTTC	CASSLLTGYEQYF
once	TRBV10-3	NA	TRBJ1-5	TGTGCCATCAGTGACATCGGCAGAAATCAGCCCCAGCATTTT	CAISDIGRNQPQHF
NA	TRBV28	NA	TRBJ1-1	TGTGCCAGCAGTTTATGGGCAGGGGAGAACACTGAAGCTTTCTTT	CASSLWAGENTEAFF
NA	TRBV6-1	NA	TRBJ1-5	TGTGCCAGCAGTGTTGAGAATCGCAATCAGCCCCAGCATTTT	CASSVENRNQPQHF
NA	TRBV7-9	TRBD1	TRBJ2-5	TGTGCCAGCAGCTCTAACAGGGGACAACAAGAGACCCAGTACTTC	CASSSNRGQQETQYF
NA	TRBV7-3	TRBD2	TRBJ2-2	TGTGCCAGCAGCTTCGGGAGGGCCGACACCGGGGAGCTGTTTTTT	CASSFGRADTGELFF
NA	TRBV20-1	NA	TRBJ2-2	TGCAGTGCTAGATCCCGGGGGGAGCTGTTTTTT	CSARSRGELFF
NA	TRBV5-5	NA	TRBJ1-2	TGTGCCAGCAGCTTGGGGGGGCAGGCCGTATATGGCTACACCTTC	CASSLGGQAVYGYTF
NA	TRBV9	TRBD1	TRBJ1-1	TGTGCCAGCAGCCGGGACAGGGGGAACACTGAAGCTTTCTTT	CASSRDRGNTEAFF
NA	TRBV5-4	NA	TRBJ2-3	TGTGCCAGCAGCTTGGGTAGGGGAACAGATACGCAGTATTTT	CASSLGRGTDTQYF
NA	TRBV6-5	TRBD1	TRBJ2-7	TGTGCCAGCAGCAGGGACAGAGACATCTACGAGCAGTACTTC	CASSRDRDIYEQYF
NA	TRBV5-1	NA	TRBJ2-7	TGCGCCAGCTCCCCTTCCTCAGGTTCTCGGCTCTACGAGCAGTACTTC	CASSPSSGSRLYEQYF
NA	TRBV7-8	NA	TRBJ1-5	TGTGCCAGCAGCTTAGAGGGGAATAGCAATCAGCCCCAGCATTTT	CASSLEGNSNQPQHF
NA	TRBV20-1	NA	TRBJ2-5	TGCAGTGCCCCCCCCGTGGAGACCCAGTACTTC	CSAPPVETQYF
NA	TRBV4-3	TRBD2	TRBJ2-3	TGCGCCAGCAGCCAAGAGGGACTAGAGGCAGATACGCAGTATTTT	CASSQEGLEADTQYF
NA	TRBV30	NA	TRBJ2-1	TGTGCCTGGAGCTCTCGAACCCGCTTAGGACACAATGAGCAGTTCTTC	CAWSSRTRLGHNEQFF
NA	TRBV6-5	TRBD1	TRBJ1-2	TGTGCCAGCAGCTTCACAGGGGGCTCCGGCTACACCTTC	CASSFTGGSGYTF
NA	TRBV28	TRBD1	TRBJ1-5	TGTGCCAGCAGTCCGGGGGACAGGGGCAATCAGCCCCAGCATTTT	CASSPGDRGNQPQHF
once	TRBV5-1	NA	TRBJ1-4	TGCGCCAGCAGCTTGGGGCCAGAGATGGGTGAAAAACTGTTTTTT	CASSLGPEMGEKLFF
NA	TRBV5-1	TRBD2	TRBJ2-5	TGCGCCAGCAGCTCCGGGACTACCAAACCGACCCAGTACTTC	CASSSGTTKPTQYF
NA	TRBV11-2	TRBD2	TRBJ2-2	TGTGCCAGCGGGGGTGGACTAGCGGTTGTCGGGGAGCTGTTTTTT	CASGGGLAVVGELFF
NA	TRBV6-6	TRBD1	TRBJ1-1	TGTGCCATCGATCAGGGGGCTCTACCTATGAACACTGAAGCTTTCTTT	CAIDQGALPMNTEAFF